This T cell receptor (beta chain) comes out of a study of shared clonotypes between healthy human individuals. Study information: A couple of women and a few men aged 18 to 49 served as donors.

Researchers partitioned CD4+ cells into CD45RA+ naive and CD45RA-negative memory subsets. Losses at the gene ends were 2 bases for V and 0 bases for J; bases not matched to a gene: 6. There are 18 residues in the CDR3. Germline V gives CDR1 SGHDN, CDR2 FVKESK. About this clone: Antigen: not known.

Profiling relied on immunoSEQ multiplex PCR, and the TCRdb table lists in-frame clones only, not all of them. The sample holds more than 1,200,000 clones, approximately 98.5% seen once. Overall study findings and caveats: Despite large depth, rarefaction showed incomplete sorted-subset sequencing.

Sequences were obtained from naive CD4+ T cells sorted from blood. Documented subset: CD45RA+ positively selected. The receptor comes from a man aged 30 to 39 in good health. The rearrangement links TRBV14 to TRBJ2-1; the match to TRBD2 covers 11 bases. The CDR3 nucleotides read TGTGCCAGCAGCCAAATGACTAGCGGGGACAGCTCCTACAATGAGCAGTTCTTC. Protein sequence: CASSQMTSGDSSYNEQFF.